Sequencing of this T cell receptor (beta chain) was carried out in a study of beta chain features in type 1 diabetes. Study-wide findings and caveats: Shorter TCRB CDR3s, moderately but significantly so, marked every one of the four CD4+ subsets in Type 1 diabetes patients.

cDNA synthesis used the whole RNA isolate, giving expressed TCRB sequences. Produced via immunoSEQ multiplex PCR; TCRdb's table is partial and in-frame only. The sample contains 600,000 to 700,000 clones, roughly 12% of which appear only once. CDR3 length equals 18 residues. Germline V gene data show CDR1 as SGHVS and CDR2 as FQNEAQ. Trimming left V 1 base short and J 0 bases short, with 16 bases between. This clone was seen more than once but under ten times. No antigen is known for it. V and J are TRBV7-8 and TRBJ1-5; weak D call: TRBD1 (5 bases). Specimen: naive CD4+ T cells from blood. The source of this sequence is a man aged 25-40 years with type 1 diabetes. The chain's CDR3 is CASSLERDDGYSNQPQHF. The CDR3 coding sequence is TGTGCCAGCAGCTTAGAAAGGGACGACGGCTATAGCAATCAGCCCCAGCATTTT.